This is a list of T cell receptor beta chains from one sample in a study of blood T cell repertoires in COVID-19. The assay was immunoSEQ multiplex PCR, and TCRdb's table has in-frame clones only and misses some. The sample consists of 45,000 to 50,000 clones, around 80% of them appearing once. Sequencing input: peripheral blood. These receptors all come from an elderly man in a cohort sampled during active COVID-19. CDR3s include the opening cysteine and the closing phenylalanine or tryptophan. The D gene is left open where the match is weak. Rows may omit the clone size; those that give it use once, few, many or a size class.

size	V	J	D	DNA	CDR3
NA	TRBV2	TRBJ2-1	TRBD1	TGTGCCAGCAGTGGGGACAGGTACAATGAGCAGTTCTTC	CASSGDRYNEQFF
few	TRBV5-4	TRBJ1-1	TRBD1	TGTGCCAGCAGCTTATTTCAGGGGGAGGACACTGAAGCTTTCTTT	CASSLFQGEDTEAFF
NA	TRBV5-1	TRBJ2-1	TRBD1	TGCGCCAGCAGCCCGGACAGGCCTTTGTACAATGAGCAGTTCTTC	CASSPDRPLYNEQFF
NA	TRBV12-3/TRBV12-4	TRBJ2-7	NA	TGTGCCAGCAGTCAAAACTCCCGCGAGCAGTACTTC	CASSQNSREQYF
NA	TRBV4-3	TRBJ2-7	TRBD2	TGCGCCAGCAGCCAAGCTCCGGGACTAGCTTACGAGCAGTACTTC	CASSQAPGLAYEQYF
NA	TRBV11-1	TRBJ1-1	NA	TGTGCCAGCAGCATACCGACGAGGACTGAAGCTTTCTTT	CASSIPTRTEAFF
NA	TRBV5-3	TRBJ1-4	TRBD1	TGTGCCAGAAGCTTGAAGTCTGACAGGGAAGAAAAACTGTTTTTT	CARSLKSDREEKLFF
NA	TRBV19	TRBJ2-7	TRBD1	TGTGCCAGTAGTATAAAGGTCTCAGGGGGCTTGAACGAGCAGTACTTC	CASSIKVSGGLNEQYF
NA	TRBV2	TRBJ1-5	TRBD1	TGTGCCAGCAGTGAAAGACTGAGGGGGCGTCAGCCCCAGCATTTT	CASSERLRGRQPQHF
few	TRBV9	TRBJ1-2	NA	TGTGCCAGCAGCAGGGACAATAACTATGGCTACACCTTC	CASSRDNNYGYTF
NA	TRBV10-3	TRBJ1-5	TRBD1	TGTGCCATCAGTAGACAGGGTGGGAATCAGCCCCAGCATTTT	CAISRQGGNQPQHF
few	TRBV27	TRBJ2-2	NA	TGTGCCAGCAGTTTACTCAGACCGATCCGCGCCCGCGGGAACACCGGGGAGCTGTTTTTT	CASSLLRPIRARGNTGELFF
NA	TRBV6-1	TRBJ2-7	NA	TGTGCCAGCAGTGAAATGGCCGGGGGGCGGGGGATGTACTTC	CASSEMAGGRGMYF
NA	TRBV6-5	TRBJ1-5	NA	TGTGCCAGCAGACAATTTAGCAATCAGCCCCAGCATTTT	CASRQFSNQPQHF
NA	TRBV6-1	TRBJ1-1	TRBD1	TGTGCCAGCAGTGAAGCGCGGCCAGGGGGAACTGAAGCTTTCTTT	CASSEARPGGTEAFF
once	TRBV28	TRBJ1-2	NA	TGTGCCAGCAGCCGTACTCATCGGGGCTACACCTTC	CASSRTHRGYTF
few	TRBV5-4	TRBJ1-2	NA	TGTGCCAGCACCCAACTTGGGGCTTACGGCTACACCTTC	CASTQLGAYGYTF
NA	TRBV2	TRBJ1-2	TRBD1	TGTGCCAGCAGTTATACAGGGGACTATGGCTACACCTTC	CASSYTGDYGYTF
once	TRBV6-2/TRBV6-3	TRBJ2-4	TRBD2	TGTGCCAGCAGCCGAACCACTAGCGGGAGTTATGTCATTCAGTACTTC	CASSRTTSGSYVIQYF
NA	TRBV3-1/TRBV3-2	TRBJ2-2	NA	TGTGCCAGCAGCCAGGGGATTAGCGGATACACCGGGGAGCTGTTTTTT	CASSQGISGYTGELFF
NA	TRBV4-1	TRBJ2-5	TRBD2	TGCGCCAGCAGCCAGTTCCAGCGGGGGGGCCAAGAGACCCAGTACTTC	CASSQFQRGGQETQYF
NA	TRBV19	TRBJ2-7	TRBD1	TGTGCCAGTAGTAGAGCCGGGACAGGGTACTACGAGCAGTACTTC	CASSRAGTGYYEQYF
NA	TRBV6-5	TRBJ2-7	TRBD2	TGTGCCAGCAGGACGACTGTAGCGGGAGTCTACGAGCAGTACTTC	CASRTTVAGVYEQYF
NA	TRBV29-1	TRBJ1-2	NA	TGCAGCGTTACTCGCGCAGGCCGCTATGGCTACACCTTC	CSVTRAGRYGYTF